The 32 T cell receptor beta chains below were found in one sample sequenced in a study of patients and donors after allogeneic stem cell transplantation. TCRdb fed the RT-PCR reads into MiXCR, producing one record per CDR3 protein. This sample has about 400,000 distinct CDR3 sequences, with 15% to 20% found just once. Sequenced sample: blood, either unsorted or a sorted T cell fraction (not recorded which). The receptors were sampled from a human donor who was either an allogeneic HSCT recipient or a stem cell or donor lymphocyte infusion donor (not recorded which). It is not recorded whose cells these are; they may come from a transplant donor.

V gene TRBV20-1 combines with J gene TRBJ2-5; possibly TRBD1 for D (6 bases). Germline lookup yields CDR1 DFQATT and CDR2 SNEGSKA (reference sequence). The CDR3 loop spans 16 amino acids. The V end was cut by 2 bases, the J end by 5 bases, with 21 bases between. The CDR3 reads CSARNERNRVLETQYF. CDR3 nucleotides: TGCAGTGCTAGAAATGAGCGTAACAGGGTTTTGGAGACCCAGTACTTC.

This chain joins TRBV12-3 or TRBV12-4 and TRBJ2-1; D gene uncertain. This CDR3 is 11 amino acids long. Trimming pared 3 bases from V and 8 bases from J, leaving 5 bases between. DNA of the CDR3: TGTGCCAGCAGTTTCCAACATGAGCAGTTCTTC. It yields the protein CASSFQHEQFF.

The V call is TRBV3-1, the J call TRBJ2-7; D remains ambiguous. CDR3 length equals 15 residues. Germline loops: CDR1 LGHDT, CDR2 YNNKEL (reference sequence). The germline V and J ends were trimmed by 0 bases and 7 bases, with 16 bases remaining between them. The CDR3 region has the DNA TGTGCCAGCAGCCAAGATCTGATAGCAGCCTCAGAGCAGTACTTC. Translating gives CASSQDLIAASEQYF.

This clonotype has only a few counts. V usage is TRBV24-1 and J usage is TRBJ2-7, with D possibly being TRBD2 (6 bases). The V end lost 4 bases, the J end lost 2 bases, and 11 bases lay between the germline ends. The CDR3 is 14 amino acids. Germline V lookup: CDR1 KGHDR, CDR2 SFDVKD. CDR3 loop: CATSDERVPYEQYF. The CDR3 coding sequence is TGTGCCACCAGTGACGAGCGGGTTCCCTACGAGCAGTACTTC.

The chain uses TRBV9 and TRBJ2-7, with 9 bases lining up with TRBD2. Looked up from germline, CDR1 is SGDLS and CDR2 is YYNGEE. The CDR3 consists of 15 residues. Trimming at V came to 5 bases and at J to 8 bases, leaving 14 bases not matched to a gene. Here the CDR3 reads CASRDSSGSGSKQYF. CDR3 in DNA: TGTGCCAGCAGGGATAGTAGCGGGAGTGGGAGCAAGCAGTACTTC.

J is TRBJ1-3 and V is TRBV6-1; 9 positions agree with TRBD1. The germline V gene has CDR1 MNHNS and CDR2 SASEGT. The CDR3 spans 14 residues. The ends lost 8 bases at V and 2 bases at J; junction bases unmatched: 4. CDR3 in amino acids: CASGRDRAGNTIYF. As DNA, the CDR3 is TGTGCCAGCGGCCGGGACAGGGCTGGAAACACCATATATTTT.

This clonotype was detected only once. The chain joins TRBV6-2 or TRBV6-3 to TRBJ1-1; 12 nucleotides agree with TRBD1. From germline, CDR1 is MNHEY and CDR2 SVGEGT. Losses at the gene ends were 6 bases for V and 6 bases for J; bases not matched to a gene: 11. The CDR3 is 16 amino acids. The CDR3 here is CASSRQSGTGGAEAFF. The CDR3 nucleotides are TGTGCCAGCAGCCGCCAGAGTGGGACAGGGGGCGCTGAAGCTTTCTTT.

This clonotype appeared a few times. The CDR3 DNA reads as TGTGCCAGCAGTGGAAACAGGGCTCATAGCACTGAAGCTTTCTTT. Translation gives CASSGNRAHSTEAFF. V usage is TRBV27 and J usage is TRBJ1-1; perhaps TRBD1 as D (6 bases). CDR3 size: 15 residues. With 5 bases removed from V and 4 bases from J, the gap between germline ends came to 17 bases. Germline CDR1 and CDR2: MNHEY and SMNVEV (reference sequence).

The sample holds a few counts of this clonotype. V and J are TRBV18 and TRBJ2-1; D unresolved. Germline V gene data show CDR1 as KGHSH and CDR2 as LQKENI. The CDR3 contains 16 residues. V was clipped by 4 bases and J by 8 bases, with 21 bases between them. The DNA of the CDR3 is TGTGCCAGCTCACGATCGGTTGCGGTCTTCGGCCATGAGCAGTTCTTC. Encoded protein: CASSRSVAVFGHEQFF.

In DNA, the CDR3 is TGTGCCACCTCCAGGGACCCAATCGGATGGAGCGGGGAGCTGTTTTTT. Its protein product is CATSRDPIGWSGELFF. The chain links TRBV15 to TRBJ2-2; the D gene could be TRBD1 or TRBD2 (5 bases each). Germline CDR1 and CDR2: LNHNV and YYDKDF (reference sequence). Trimming stripped 8 bases from V and 7 bases from J, with 23 bases between. The length of the CDR3 is 16 residues.

The sample holds a few counts of this clonotype. This chain connects TRBV21-1 to TRBJ2-5; the table's D call, TRBD1, has no DNA check behind it. TRBV21-1 is marked as a pseudogene. CDR3 size: 13 residues. The CDR3 DNA reads as TGTGCCAGCACAGAAGGACAGCAAGAGACCCAGTACTTC. Residues: CASTEGQQETQYF.

This clonotype was detected only a few times. The chain couples TRBV7-6 to TRBJ1-3; D gene uncertain. The CDR3 loop spans 14 amino acids. V lost 4 bases, J lost 7 bases, and 14 bases lay in between. The germline gives CDR1 SGHVS, CDR2 FNYEAQ. CDR3 sequence (DNA): TGTGCCAGCAGCTCCCCGGGATATTACAACACCATATATTTT. It translates to CASSSPGYYNTIYF.

The gene calls are TRBV9 and TRBJ2-7; D call uncertain. V gave up 4 bases and J gave up 1 base, with 15 bases separating them. CDR1 is SGDLS, CDR2 YYNGEE, per germline. CDR3 length: 15 residues. The DNA of the CDR3 is TGTGCCAGCAGCCCGTCGTGGGCCGGATCCTACGAGCAGTACTTC. Protein sequence: CASSPSWAGSYEQYF.

This clonotype was found a few times. The V gene is TRBV6-1, the J gene TRBJ2-5; 7 positions match TRBD2. The CDR3 has 14 amino acids. Germline CDR1 reads MNHNS; CDR2 reads SASEGT. The chain's CDR3 is CATGGGEGQETQYF. The CDR3 DNA sequence: TGTGCTACCGGCGGGGGAGAGGGACAAGAGACCCAGTACTTC.

This clonotype was counted ten times or more. The chain links TRBV5-5 to TRBJ2-5; 8 bases are a match to TRBD1. Germline V CDR1 and CDR2: SGHKS, YYEKEE (reference sequence). V gave up 0 bases and J gave up 1 base; unmatched junction bases: 5. This CDR3 contains 16 residues. In nucleotides, the CDR3 is TGTGCCAGCAGCTTGGGAGACAGGGGTTTCCAAGAGACCCAGTACTTC. Its translation is CASSLGDRGFQETQYF. The whole variable domain, filled in from reference TRBV5-5 and TRBJ2-5, reads DAGVTQSPTHLIKTRGQQVTLRCSPISGHKSVSWYQQVLGQGPQFIFQYYEKEERGRGNFPDRFSARQFPNYSSELNVNALLLGDSALYLCASSLGDRGFQETQYFGPGTRLLVL.

As concerns this clonotype: A single base separates this from a much larger clone, so it may be a read error. The chain recombines TRBV3-1 with TRBJ1-1; D is unresolved. Trimming cost V 1 base and J 1 base, with 7 bases left between them. Germline V lookup: CDR1 LGHDT, CDR2 YNNKEL (reference sequence). This CDR3 comprises 14 residues. The chain's CDR3 is CASSQGLGNTEAFF. In nucleotides, the CDR3 is TGTGCCAGCAGCCAAGGACTGGGGAACACTGAAGCTTTCTTT.

The V call is TRBV12-3 or TRBV12-4, the J call TRBJ1-1; the D gene is possibly TRBD1 (5 bases). Trimming shortened V by 5 bases and J by 1 base, and 23 bases separated the two germline ends. The CDR3 totals 18 residues. The CDR3 here is CASSTGVMRIGTNTEAFF. The DNA of the CDR3 is TGTGCCAGCAGTACGGGGGTGATGAGAATTGGCACGAACACTGAAGCTTTCTTT.

This clonotype has only a few counts. The chain has TRBV3-1 and TRBJ2-1; D remains ambiguous. CDR1 and CDR2 (germline): LGHDT, YNNKEL (reference sequence). The CDR3 sequence is 15 residues long. V shed 0 bases and J shed 5 bases, with 11 bases lying between them. Here the CDR3 reads CASSQDPALDNEQFF. The DNA for the CDR3 is TGTGCCAGCAGCCAAGATCCGGCTTTGGACAATGAGCAGTTCTTC.

The J gene is TRBJ2-5, the V gene TRBV2, with unresolved D. Trimming stripped 4 bases from V and 1 base from J, with 13 bases between. Germline V lookup: CDR1 SNHLY, CDR2 FYNNEI. The CDR3 has 15 amino acids. The CDR3 reads CASSVVLLAQETQYF. The CDR3 coding sequence is TGTGCCAGCAGTGTGGTGTTGCTGGCCCAAGAGACCCAGTACTTC.

This clonotype was recorded at least ten times. V is TRBV20-1 and J is TRBJ2-3; D gene uncertain. The CDR3 is 15 residues long. V gave up 6 bases and J gave up 1 base, with 17 bases separating them. Germline V CDR1 and CDR2: DFQATT, SNEGSKA (reference sequence). The CDR3 reads CSAHTFGGGTDTQYF. The CDR3 nucleotides read TGCAGTGCCCACACCTTCGGCGGAGGCACAGATACGCAGTATTTT.

In this sample, this clonotype turned up once. The chain recombines TRBV5-6 with TRBJ1-5; 8 positions agree with TRBD1. The CDR3 covers 16 residues. Germline V lookup: CDR1 SGHDT, CDR2 YYEEEE. V shed 3 bases, J shed 1 base, and the junction held 6 bases outside the gene matches. Written as DNA, the CDR3 is TGTGCCAGCAGCTCCGGACAGGGTAGGAGCAATCAGCCCCAGCATTTT. Protein product: CASSSGQGRSNQPQHF.

This CDR3 is CASRTGNGYNSPLHF. In DNA, the CDR3 is TGTGCCAGCAGAACAGGGAACGGCTATAATTCACCCCTCCACTTT. The chain couples TRBV6-1 to TRBJ1-6; D might be TRBD1 (6 bases). Germline CDR1 reads MNHNS; CDR2 reads SASEGT. The ends were cut back, 6 bases at V and 3 bases at J, with 12 bases in the middle. The CDR3 spans 15 residues.

This clonotype has just a few counts. The rearrangement links TRBV12-3 or TRBV12-4 to TRBJ2-6; D is perhaps TRBD2 (6 bases). Trimming left V 6 bases short and J 0 bases short, with 9 bases between. This CDR3 contains 15 residues. Written as DNA, the CDR3 is TGTGCCAGCAGCACGGGACTCTCTGGGGCCAACGTCCTGACTTTC. Its translation is CASSTGLSGANVLTF.

The V gene is TRBV27, the J gene TRBJ2-3; tentative D call: TRBD2 (5 bases). The V and J ends lost 5 bases and 2 bases respectively, with 14 bases between them. Germline V gene sequence: CDR1 MNHEY, CDR2 SMNVEV (reference sequence). The CDR3 has 15 amino acids. The CDR3 DNA reads as TGTGCCAGCAGTATAATAGCGCGAGACACAGATACGCAGTATTTT. Its protein is CASSIIARDTDTQYF.

V usage is TRBV30 and J usage is TRBJ2-3, with 7 bases lining up with TRBD2. With V trimmed by 0 bases and J by 4 bases, 7 bases remained unmatched. CDR1 is GTSNPN and CDR2 is SVGIG in the germline V gene (reference sequence). This CDR3 is built from 15 residues. In nucleotides, the CDR3 is TGTGCCTGGAGTGTAAATACGGGAGGAGCAGATACGCAGTATTTT. It translates to CAWSVNTGGADTQYF.

The rearrangement joins TRBV5-1 to TRBJ1-2; D is perhaps TRBD1 (5 bases). Germline V gene sequence: CDR1 SGHRS, CDR2 YFSETQ. The germline V and J ends were trimmed by 3 bases and 7 bases, with 25 bases remaining between them. This CDR3 spans 17 amino acids. This chain's CDR3 is CASSSWTRGVPFRGYTF. CDR3 in DNA: TGCGCCAGCAGCTCCTGGACAAGGGGCGTCCCTTTTCGTGGCTACACCTTC.

V gene TRBV25-1 combines with J gene TRBJ2-1; tentatively, D is TRBD1 (8 bases). The CDR3 has 16 amino acids. V shed 4 bases and J shed 8 bases, with 21 bases lying between them. Germline lookup yields CDR1 MGHDK and CDR2 SYGVNS. CDR3 nucleotides: TGTGCCAGCAGTGGTAGGGAGGGAGACAGGGGTCATGAGCAGTTCTTC. This sequence encodes CASSGREGDRGHEQFF.

The chain links TRBV27 to TRBJ2-1, with TRBD2 matching 7 bases. The CDR3 runs to 15 residues. CDR1 is MNHEY, CDR2 SMNVEV, per germline (reference sequence). With V trimmed by 6 bases and J by 3 bases, 8 bases remained unmatched. Here the CDR3 DNA reads TGTGCCAGCAGCAACCCGGGACTAAGCTACAATGAGCAGTTCTTC. This encodes CASSNPGLSYNEQFF.

This clonotype was seen a handful of times. This chain uses TRBV14 with TRBJ1-2, with D tentatively TRBD1 (6 bases). Trimming took off 4 bases at V and 10 bases at J, with 13 bases between the two ends. The CDR3 is made up of 12 amino acids. Germline CDR1 is SGHDN and CDR2 is FVKESK. The CDR3 DNA reads as TGTGCCAGCAGCCCCCGGAAGGGGGACTACACCTTC. Protein sequence: CASSPRKGDYTF.

CDR3 DNA sequence: TGCAGTGCCCCCAGAGCCGGACAATCAGAAGAGACCCAGTACTTC. Translated: CSAPRAGQSEETQYF. V gene TRBV20-1 combines with J gene TRBJ2-5; D is possibly TRBD1 (5 bases). Trimming took off 6 bases at V and 3 bases at J, with 20 bases between the two ends. CDR1 DFQATT and CDR2 SNEGSKA come from the germline V gene (reference sequence). This CDR3 spans 15 amino acids.

The V and J genes are TRBV19 and TRBJ2-5; possibly TRBD2 for D (7 bases). This CDR3 has 17 amino acids. V lost 4 bases and J 2 bases, leaving 20 bases between the germline ends. Germline V gives CDR1 LNHDA, CDR2 SQIVND (reference sequence). This CDR3 is CASSTYTGGLRQETQYF. The CDR3 region has the DNA TGTGCCAGTAGTACGTATACGGGGGGCCTAAGACAAGAGACCCAGTACTTC.

This clonotype was found many times. The chain joins TRBV29-1 to TRBJ2-5; TRBD1 might be the D (8 bases). The CDR3 runs to 15 residues. CDR1 is SQVTM, CDR2 ANQGSEA, per germline. The ends were cut back, 5 bases at V and 2 bases at J, with 18 bases in the middle. Here the CDR3 reads CSVYPQGGRQETQYF. The CDR3 nucleotides are TGCAGCGTTTACCCACAGGGGGGGAGACAAGAGACCCAGTACTTC.